What follows are 8 T cell receptor beta chains derived from one specimen sequenced in a study of OX40 agonist ivuxolimab in advanced cancers. Measured with immunoSEQ multiplex PCR; TCRdb has only the in-frame clones, and not every one. The table includes more than 60,000 clones, around 73% detected once. Specimen: CD4+ or CD8+ T cells sorted from blood, collected in a trial of the OX40 agonist ivuxolimab. The source of these receptors is an adult with an advanced solid tumor such as melanoma, head and neck, liver or kidney cancer.

The V and J genes are TRBV30 and TRBJ1-5; no clear D gene. Germline lookup yields CDR1 GTSNPN and CDR2 SVGIG (reference sequence). This CDR3 spans 13 amino acids. With 0 bases removed from V and 3 bases from J, the gap between germline ends came to 6 bases. For the CDR3, the DNA is TGTGCCTGGAGTGTCCATGACAATCAGCCCCAGCATTTT. The encoded protein is CAWSVHDNQPQHF.

In regard to this clone: This same CDR3 is encoded by further DNA sequences in the sample. The chain joins TRBV30 to TRBJ2-2; D remains ambiguous. The V gene lost 2 bases and the J gene lost 7 bases, with 8 bases spanning the gap. The CDR3 runs 12 residues. Germline CDR1 reads GTSNPN; CDR2 reads SVGIG (reference sequence). In DNA form, the CDR3 reads TGTGCCTGGAGTCCGAAGGGCGGGGAGCTGTTTTTT. Its protein is CAWSPKGGELFF.

The genes are TRBV27 and TRBJ2-7; D is possibly TRBD2 (5 bases). There are 13 residues in the CDR3. Trimming removed 3 bases at V and 6 bases at J, with 12 bases between. The V gene's germline CDR1 is MNHEY and CDR2 SMNVEV (reference sequence). The CDR3 loop reads CASSFVGVSEQYF. CDR3 DNA: TGTGCCAGCAGTTTTGTGGGAGTGAGCGAGCAGTACTTC.

The V gene is TRBV7-8, the J gene TRBJ2-5; TRBD1 matches at 8 bases. Near its end, the DNA agrees better with TRBJ2-7, so the J call may be wrong. Germline V CDR1 and CDR2: SGHVS, FQNEAQ. CDR3 size: 13 residues. DNA of the CDR3: TGTGCCAGCAGCCCCCACAGGGGGAACGAGCAGTACTTC. It codes for CASSPHRGNEQYF.

The chain has TRBV10-1 and TRBJ2-2; D possibly corresponds to TRBD2 (6 bases). Germline CDR1 is WNHNN and CDR2 is SYGVQD (reference sequence). This CDR3 has 13 residues. V was pared by 5 bases and J by 7 bases, with 11 bases between. CDR3 sequence (DNA): TGCGCCAGCAGTTCGTCGGGGGTCGGGGAGCTGTTTTTT. It codes for CASSSSGVGELFF.

This clone was picked up one time. The J gene is TRBJ1-2, the V gene TRBV6-5; D is uncertain. The germline V gene encodes CDR1 MNHEY and CDR2 SVGAGI. This CDR3 spans 12 amino acids. CDR3 sequence reads: CVTAQANYGYTF. The CDR3 DNA is TGTGTCACGGCGCAGGCAAACTATGGCTACACCTTC.

The chain has TRBV28 and TRBJ2-7; D may be TRBD1 (5 bases). The length of the CDR3 is 13 residues. Trimming shortened V by 10 bases and J by 9 bases, and 22 bases separated the two germline ends. Germline V gene data show CDR1 as MDHEN and CDR2 as SYDVKM. CDR3 DNA: TGTGCCACCGCAGGCCCATGGGGCTTAGGGCAGTACTTC. Protein: CATAGPWGLGQYF. Complete variable domain (other parts from reference TRBV28 and TRBJ2-7): DVKVTQSSRYLVKRTGEKVFLECVQDMDHENMFWYRQDPGLGLRLIYFSYDVKMKEKGDIPEGYSVSREKKERFSLILESASTNQTSMYLCATAGPWGLGQYFGPGTRLTVT.

The chain employs TRBV20-1 and TRBJ2-5; weak D call: TRBD1 (5 bases). The CDR3 covers 10 residues. The ends were cut back, 6 bases at V and 3 bases at J, with 5 bases in the middle. Looked up from germline, CDR1 is DFQATT and CDR2 is SNEGSKA (reference sequence). CDR3 sequence reads: CSATEETQYF. CDR3 coding DNA: TGCAGTGCGACAGAAGAGACCCAGTACTTC.